This T cell receptor beta chain stems from a study of blood T cell repertoires in COVID-19. Study information: Samples taken during acute and convalescent COVID-19 were collected in the United States, Italy and Spain.

In the original workflow: The authors estimated nucleated cell counts from reference gene primer amplification. The assay was immunoSEQ multiplex PCR, and TCRdb's table has in-frame clones only and misses some. V and J calls plus clone size are reproduced from that table; the DNA served to infer D and trimming. This sample has 350,000 to 450,000 clones, with 70% to 90% found just once. Trimming took 6 bases from V and 8 from J, leaving 17 bases between them. The CDR3 spans 14 residues. CDR1 and CDR2 from the germline V gene are MNHEY and SVGAGI. The chain couples TRBV6-5 to TRBJ2-1; D unclear. The TCR was taken from a human donor in a cohort sampled during active COVID-19. Source material: peripheral blood. The CDR3 DNA sequence: TGTGCCAGCAGCTTAGCCGGCCCCTTTGATGAGCAGTTCTTC. This gives the protein CASSLAGPFDEQFF.